This TCR beta chain is drawn from a study of tumor-infiltrating lymphocytes in primary liver carcinoma. Study context: The tumors, T1-T3 N0M0 lesions, were about 4.2 to 10 cm across. Samples gave roughly 3.65 to 8 million productive TCRbeta reads, similar across tissue types. Points from the study as a whole: The study found a significantly higher top-250-clone fraction in tumors than in blood (p = 0.039).

Both RNA and DNA were isolated together from approximately 20-30 mg of bulk tissue that had not been sorted. The patients presented with primary liver carcinoma, which was managed through surgical resection. V lost 2 bases and J lost 5; bases outside the gene matches: 9. This CDR3 comprises 16 residues. Per germline, CDR1 MRHNA and CDR2 SNTAGT. Concerning this clonotype: No antigen is known for it.

cDNA specific to TCR beta was made from around 470 ng of total RNA, with a constant-region primer employed for priming. Libraries covering TCR beta were generated through three nested multiplex PCR rounds (using a slightly modified ARM-PCR). A C-beta reverse primer and TRBV1-TRBV30 forward primers served in each of the first two PCR rounds, at 9 to 11 cycles apiece. In TCRdb, the multiplex PCR reads were re-called with MiXCR into one record per CDR3 protein. The sample records over 100,000 distinct CDR3 sequences, about two thirds being singletons. The chain employs TRBV6-4 and TRBJ2-3, with 8 bases identical to TRBD2. The clonotype was recovered from a woman aged 55-75 years with primary liver carcinoma and hepatitis B virus infection. Material for sequencing was tumor-adjacent normal liver tissue. The CDR3 nucleotides read TGTGCCAGCAGTGACGTAGCGGGAAGGTCCGTAGATACGCAGTATTTT. Protein product: CASSDVAGRSVDTQYF.